This TCR beta chain was documented in a study of spatial heterogeneity in lung cancer. Study-wide findings and caveats: Resection saw ubiquitous expanded tumor TCRs appear in blood more than follow-up did.

Germline V lookup: CDR1 SEHNR, CDR2 FQNEAQ (reference sequence). This CDR3 spans 13 amino acids. Germline trimming cut 5 bases from V and 6 bases from J; bases unmatched to any gene: 7. For this clonotype: Its antigen is not identified.

Time point specified: sample taken at primary tumor resection. The authors sequenced whole RNA from tumor, nontumor lung or frozen PBMC without sorting. In TCRdb, the 5' RACE reads were re-called with MiXCR into one record per CDR3 protein. Here the sample spans about 95,000 distinct CDR3 sequences, roughly 9.5% being singletons. The chain recombines TRBV7-9 with TRBJ2-7; 7 bases match TRBD1. The sequence was collected from a male donor with early-stage non-small cell lung cancer. The source material was PBMCs, sampled at surgery. The CDR3 here is CASSGRDRGEQYF. The CDR3 coding sequence is TGTGCCAGCAGCGGCCGGGACAGAGGCGAGCAGTACTTC.